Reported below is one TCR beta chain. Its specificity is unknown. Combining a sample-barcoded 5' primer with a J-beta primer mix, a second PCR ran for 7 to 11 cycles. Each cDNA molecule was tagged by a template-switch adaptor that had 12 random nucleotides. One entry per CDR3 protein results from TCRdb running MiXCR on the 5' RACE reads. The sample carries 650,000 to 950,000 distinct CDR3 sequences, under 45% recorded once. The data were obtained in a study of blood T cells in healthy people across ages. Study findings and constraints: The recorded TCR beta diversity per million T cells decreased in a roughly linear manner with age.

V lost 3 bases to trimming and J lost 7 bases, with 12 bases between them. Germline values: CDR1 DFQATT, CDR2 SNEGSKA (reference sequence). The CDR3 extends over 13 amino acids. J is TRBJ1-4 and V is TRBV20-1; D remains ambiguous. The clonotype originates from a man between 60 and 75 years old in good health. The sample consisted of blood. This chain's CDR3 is CSASRFEREKLFF. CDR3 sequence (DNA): TGCAGTGCTAGCAGATTTGAGCGTGAAAAACTGTTTTTT.